The T cell receptor beta chain described here comes from a study of cytomegalovirus exposure and HLA in healthy donors. CDR1 MDHEN and CDR2 SYDVKM come from the germline V gene. The CDR3 sequence is 12 residues long. After removal of 9 bases from V and 6 bases from J, the junction contained 8 bases not matched to a gene. 60 Vbeta and 13 Jbeta primers were used in PCR. Method: immunoSEQ multiplex PCR; TCRdb's copy keeps in-frame clones and lacks some. The sample contains 150,000 to 200,000 clones, roughly 87% of which appear only once. The sequencing sample was made of PBMCs. The TCR originated in a man in his forties or fifties in good health and CMV-seronegative. The chain uses TRBV28 and TRBJ2-7; TRBD2 matches at 7 bases. The CDR3 region is CASSIGRPEQYF. As DNA, the CDR3 is TGTGCCAGTTCAATCGGGAGGCCCGAGCAGTACTTC.